This T cell receptor (beta chain) was sequenced for a study of T cells expressing NK-cell markers. On the study more broadly: Sorted T-cell subsets CD3+CD56+NKG2C+, CD3+CD56+NKG2C- and CD3+CD56-NKG2C+ were TCR beta-sequenced. Sequenced donors, eight in total, included seven who were HCMV-seropositive and one who was seronegative.

Using the 5' RACE reads, TCRdb records one entry per CDR3 protein without DNA. The listing contains some 150,000 distinct CDR3 sequences. The source of this sequence is a man aged 18 to 29 in good health. Sequences were obtained from blood T cells: a sorted CD56 or NKG2C T cell subset, CD4+ or CD8+ T cells, or bulk PBMC T cells (not recorded which).

CDR3 residues: CSVEGEDRAINEQFF. The chain recombines TRBV29-1 with TRBJ2-1; no DNA is available, so the TRBD1 call from TCRdb remains unchecked. In germline, CDR1 is SQVTM, CDR2 ANQGSEA. This CDR3 spans 15 amino acids.